This TCR beta chain was captured by sequencing in a study of blood T cell repertoires in COVID-19. Study details: COVID-19 samples collected from the United States, Italy and Spain covered acute and convalescent phases. PBMCs, B-cell-depleted T cells, or T cells were the source of the cDNA or gDNA that made up the material.

Original methodology: Reference gene primer amplification gave nucleated cell count estimates. Profiling relied on immunoSEQ multiplex PCR, and the TCRdb table lists in-frame clones only, not all of them. V, J and clone size are those of that table, while D and trimming were read from the DNA. The repertoire holds roughly 250,000 clones, with roughly nine tenths as singletons. Participants' reported clinical history set cohort assignment. The sequence was obtained from a human donor in a cohort exposed to, infected with or recovered from COVID-19 (not recorded which). The donor label of this sample is uncertain. The sample was PBMCs or T cells enriched from blood (not recorded which).

CDR3 amino acids: CASSKQISNTEAFF. The CDR3, as DNA: TGTGCCAGCAGTAAACAGATATCGAACACTGAAGCTTTCTTT. The chain couples TRBV6-5 to TRBJ1-1; D remains ambiguous. CDR3 size: 14 residues. The V end was cut by 5 bases, the J end by 1 base, with 11 bases between. Per germline, CDR1 MNHEY and CDR2 SVGAGI.